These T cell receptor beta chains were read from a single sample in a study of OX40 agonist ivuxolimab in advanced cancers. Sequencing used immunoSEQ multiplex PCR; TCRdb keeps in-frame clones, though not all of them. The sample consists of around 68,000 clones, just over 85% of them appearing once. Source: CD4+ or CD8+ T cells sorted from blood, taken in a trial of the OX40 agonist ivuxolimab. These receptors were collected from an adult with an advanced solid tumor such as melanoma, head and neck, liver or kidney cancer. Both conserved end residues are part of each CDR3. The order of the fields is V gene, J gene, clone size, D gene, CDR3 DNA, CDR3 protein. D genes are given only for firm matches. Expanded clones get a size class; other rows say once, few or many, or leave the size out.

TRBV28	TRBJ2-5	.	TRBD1	TGTGCCAGCAGTCCCACGCCTACAGGGGAAGAGACCCAGTACTTC	CASSPTPTGEETQYF
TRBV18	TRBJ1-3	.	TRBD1	TGTGCCAGCTCACCTTACGGGACAGATCGAAACACCATATATTTT	CASSPYGTDRNTIYF
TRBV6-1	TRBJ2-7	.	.	TGTGCCACCGGACGCTCCCCTTATACCGAGCAGTACTTC	CATGRSPYTEQYF
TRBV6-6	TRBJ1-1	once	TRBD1	TGTGCCAGCAAGGAGGGACAGGGAGGTGAAGCTTTCTTT	CASKEGQGGEAFF
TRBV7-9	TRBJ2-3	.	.	TGTGCCAGCAGCCCGACCACAGATACGCAGTATTTT	CASSPTTDTQYF
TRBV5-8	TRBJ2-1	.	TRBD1	TGTGCCAGCACCTGGACAGGGGACAATGAGCAGTTCTTC	CASTWTGDNEQFF
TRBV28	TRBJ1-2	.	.	TGTGCCAGCAGTTATGCGGGACACGTAGGGGCGATGGGCTACACCTTC	CASSYAGHVGAMGYTF
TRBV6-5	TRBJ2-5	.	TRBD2	TGTGCCAGCAGTTACTCTGGCGCGGGAGATCAAAAGACCCAGTACTTC	CASSYSGAGDQKTQYF
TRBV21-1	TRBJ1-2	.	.	TGTGCCAGCAGCAAAGCCGGATACAGGGGACGTGGCTACACCTTC	CASSKAGYRGRGYTF
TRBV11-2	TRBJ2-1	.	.	TGTGCCAGCAGCCCCATGAGCGCCGCCTACAATGAGCAGTTCTTC	CASSPMSAAYNEQFF
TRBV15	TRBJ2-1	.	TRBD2	TGTGCCACCAGCACCCGGGAGGGTAGCGGATACAATGAGCAGTTCTTC	CATSTREGSGYNEQFF
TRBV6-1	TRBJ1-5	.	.	TGTGCCAGCAGTGAAGGGGGCTCCATAGATCAGCCCCAGCATTTT	CASSEGGSIDQPQHF
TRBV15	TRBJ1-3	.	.	TGTGCCACCAGCAGAACTGGACAGGGAAACACCATATATTTT	CATSRTGQGNTIYF
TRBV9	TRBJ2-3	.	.	TGTGCCAGCAGCGTAGATGGAGGGGGAGGGGCCACAGATACGCAGTATTTT	CASSVDGGGGATDTQYF
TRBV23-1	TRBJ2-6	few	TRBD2	TGCGCCAGCAGTCAAGTGCGGGACTATAGATCTGGGGCCAACGTCCTGACTTTC	CASSQVRDYRSGANVLTF
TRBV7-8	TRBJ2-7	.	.	TGTGCCAGCAGCCCCAGACATTACTACGAGCAGTACTTC	CASSPRHYYEQYF
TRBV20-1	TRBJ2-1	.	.	TGCAGTGCCCCCCGCTACAATGAGCAGTTCTTC	CSAPRYNEQFF
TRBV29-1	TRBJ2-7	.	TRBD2	TGCAGCGTTGACGGGAGGGAATCCTACGAGCAGTACTTC	CSVDGRESYEQYF
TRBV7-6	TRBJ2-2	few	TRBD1	TGTGCCAGCAGCTTAGCGCCAGGGGGCGACGGGGAGCTGTTTTTT	CASSLAPGGDGELFF
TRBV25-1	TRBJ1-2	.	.	TGTGCCAGCAGTGAGGGGCGGTATGGCTACACCTTC	CASSEGRYGYTF
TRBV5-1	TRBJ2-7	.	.	TGCGCCAGCAGCTTATATTCCGGTCAGGGGTACGAGCAGTACTTC	CASSLYSGQGYEQYF
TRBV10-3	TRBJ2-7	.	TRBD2	TGTGCCAAAGGGGGGGTTGGGTGGCGGGAGGCCACCTACGAGCAGTACTTC	CAKGGVGWREATYEQYF
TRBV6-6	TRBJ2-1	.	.	TGTGCCAGCAGTTACGGGGGGCCCACCTACAATGAGCAGTTCTTC	CASSYGGPTYNEQFF
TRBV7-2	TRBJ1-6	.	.	TGTGCCAGCAGCCGAGGGACCGTCTATAATTCACCCCTCCACTTT	CASSRGTVYNSPLHF
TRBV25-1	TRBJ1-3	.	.	TGTGCCAGCAGCTTCCAGGAGAGCACCATATATTTT	CASSFQESTIYF